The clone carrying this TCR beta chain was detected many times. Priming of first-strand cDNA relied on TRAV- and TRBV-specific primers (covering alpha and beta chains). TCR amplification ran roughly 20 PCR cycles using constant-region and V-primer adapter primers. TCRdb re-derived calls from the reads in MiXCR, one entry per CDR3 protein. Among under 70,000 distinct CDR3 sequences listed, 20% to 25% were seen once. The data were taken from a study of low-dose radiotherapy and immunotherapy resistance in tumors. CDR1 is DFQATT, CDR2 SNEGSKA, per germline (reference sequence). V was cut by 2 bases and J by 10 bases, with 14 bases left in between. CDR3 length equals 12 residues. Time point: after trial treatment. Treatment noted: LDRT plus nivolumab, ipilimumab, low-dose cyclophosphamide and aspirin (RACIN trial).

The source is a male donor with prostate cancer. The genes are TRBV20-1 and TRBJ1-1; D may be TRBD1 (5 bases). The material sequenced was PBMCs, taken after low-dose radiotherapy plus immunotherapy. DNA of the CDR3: TGCAGTGCTAGATCCTTTGACAGAGGAGCTTTCTTT. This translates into CSARSFDRGAFF.